This T cell receptor (beta chain) stems from a study of T cell responses to AZD1222 COVID-19 vaccine (dated by TCRdb to about 2021). Context from the whole study: TCR sequencing covered 233 trial participants: 207 given two doses of AZD1222 and 26 given two doses of MenACWY control vaccine. Trial participants were enrolled by age into 18-55, 56-69 and 70-plus year subgroups, with approximately 150, 30 and 60 TCR-sequenced participants respectively.

Read against the paper, the sample's time point label means: baseline before first vaccination. The treatment or condition label of this sample denotes: meningococcal conjugate vaccine given as trial control. Samples from vaccinated people were obtained from the UK trials COV001 and COV002, which included a single-blind randomized controlled phase 2/3 trial of AZD1222 (ChAdOx1 nCoV-19) in healthy adults. Trial participant PBMC samples were collected at day 0 and day 28 after the second dose for TCRbeta chain sequencing. The CDR3 regions of human TCRbeta chains were subjected to immunosequencing. On the authors' methods: Repertoire TCRs were matched against a reference library of SARS-CoV-2-specific TCRs generated with the MIRA antigen-specificity platform. Breadth meant the fraction of unique TCRs that were SARS-CoV-2-associated, whereas depth meant the fraction of total T cells that were SARS-CoV-2-associated. Each spike-specific TCR was assigned to its reactive spike region and to a CD4 or CD8 class using the MIRA data. Log10-transformed breadth and depth values were compared by one-way ANOVA with Sidak's multiple comparisons tests. This is the immuneACCESS table as TCRdb keeps it, with only in-frame sequences that have V and J called. A part of the clones is gone; compared with another copy, unresolved V genes explain less than half, and the rest is unexplained. That table gives V, J and clone size, and the DNA gave D and trimming. The sample table contains roughly 140,000 clones; only one count was recorded for approximately 89% of them. Together, the top ten hold 3% to 4% of the sample.

In the case of this clone: Its antigen is currently not known. Nothing much larger sits one base from this clone, and base qualities are not available.

Beyond this particular receptor, the publication reports: Vaccine-associated CD4 TCRs spanned the whole spike protein, with dominant responses in regions 160-218 and 743-854. In the small 56-69-year group, the increase in depth fell short of significance, most likely because of low power. No day 14 peak-response samples were available, so repertoires were characterized only after the peak T cell response. Reportedly, almost half of the unique spike-specific TCRs recognized epitopes lying outside the regions that are mutated in the B.1.351 and B.1.1.7 variants. Most participants were white British and females outnumbered males, and the authors suggested that clonal diversity may have been underestimated. Conclusions about previously exposed vaccinees were limited because only five to seven AZD1222 recipients were SARS-CoV-2 seropositive at baseline. After two AZD1222 doses, spike-specific TCR breadth and depth were significantly higher than at day 0 and than in MenACWY recipients.

The CDR3 spans 13 residues, from the cysteine through the phenylalanine. Only the CDR3 DNA is retained, 39 bases long and in frame from the first base. CDR1 and CDR2 were assigned from the germline V gene as ENHRY and SYGVKD. V is clipped by 5 bases and J by 6 bases, and the sequence between their germline boundaries is 13 bases long. Sequenced material: peripheral blood, taken on day 0 of MenACWY control vaccination. This clonotype was obtained from an adult in good health. Recombination linked TRBV10-3 to TRBJ1-1; the D gene is possibly TRBD1, with 5 bases matching. The nucleotides read TGTGCCATCAGTCCCAGGGTAGAATCTGAAGCTTTCTTT. Its amino acids are CAISPRVESEAFF.